This TCR beta chain was profiled in a study of CD8 T cells in Susac syndrome. This clonotype was picked up one time. Purification of the CD8+ and CD4+ T cells relied on negative isolation, and TEMRA cells underwent FACS enrichment. cDNA came from roughly 0.53 to 1 ug RNA primed by random hexamers. Amplification of TCR beta CDR3 spanned 54 Vbeta and 13 Jbeta via immunoSEQ multiplex PCR. TCRdb redid the calling of the immunoSEQ multiplex PCR reads with MiXCR, one entry per CDR3 protein. This sample yields 150,000 to 200,000 distinct CDR3 sequences, of which 85% to 95% are seen a single time; around 0.16% belongs to the top ten. The sample comprised CD8+ T cells from PBMCs. The receptor comes from a human donor with multiple sclerosis.

The CDR3 reads CASSLLREEQYF. The CDR3 DNA sequence: TGTGCCAGCAGCTTATTACGGGAAGAGCAGTACTTC. This rearrangement joins TRBV13 to TRBJ2-7; D might be TRBD2 (5 bases). The V gene lost 2 bases and the J gene lost 7 bases, with 9 bases spanning the gap. The CDR3 is 12 residues long. The V gene's germline CDR1 is PRHDT and CDR2 FYEKMQ (reference sequence).